A selection of T cell receptor beta chains follows, all from one sample in a study of T cells after yellow fever vaccination. TCRdb processed the 5' RACE reads anew with MiXCR; each CDR3 protein has one entry. The data hold around 230,000 distinct CDR3 sequences, with about 7% observed a single time. The sample consisted of CD4+ T cells sorted from PBMCs, taken on the day of the yellow fever booster vaccination. Receptors originate from a man younger than 40 who received the YFV17D yellow fever vaccine. Both conserved end residues are part of each CDR3. The order of the fields is clone size, V gene, D gene, J gene, CDR3 DNA, CDR3 protein. D genes are given only for firm matches. A clone size is listed for some rows: how often the clone was seen (once, few, many), or a class if it is expanded.

clone size: many
V gene: TRBV5-1
D gene: TRBD1
J gene: TRBJ2-1
CDR3 DNA: TGCGCCAGCAGAAACGACAGGGGCTCCTACAATGAGCAGTTCTTC
CDR3 protein: CASRNDRGSYNEQFF

clone size: few
V gene: TRBV30
D gene: NA
J gene: TRBJ1-1
CDR3 DNA: TGTGCCTCCCGGACGGCCGCTGAAGCTTTCTTT
CDR3 protein: CASRTAAEAFF

clone size: many
V gene: TRBV6-6
D gene: NA
J gene: TRBJ2-3
CDR3 DNA: TGTGCCAGCAGTTACTCGAAGAATACGCAGTATTTT
CDR3 protein: CASSYSKNTQYF

clone size: many
V gene: TRBV5-1
D gene: TRBD2
J gene: TRBJ2-2
CDR3 DNA: TGCGCCAGCAGCTTCGATCCGGGACTAGCGACCGGGGAGCTGTTTTTT
CDR3 protein: CASSFDPGLATGELFF

clone size: NA
V gene: TRBV7-2
D gene: NA
J gene: TRBJ2-7
CDR3 DNA: TGTGCCAGCAGCAGCTCCGGCGCCTCGGGGCAGTACTTC
CDR3 protein: CASSSSGASGQYF

clone size: NA
V gene: TRBV4-3
D gene: TRBD1
J gene: TRBJ2-5
CDR3 DNA: TGCGCCAGTGGTCCGGGACAGCAAGAGACCCAGTACTTC
CDR3 protein: CASGPGQQETQYF

clone size: few
V gene: TRBV20-1
D gene: TRBD1
J gene: TRBJ1-5
CDR3 DNA: TGCAGTGCTAGGTTGGGACAGGGGCGTTATAGCAATCAGCCCCAGCATTTT
CDR3 protein: CSARLGQGRYSNQPQHF

clone size: few
V gene: TRBV9
D gene: NA
J gene: TRBJ2-3
CDR3 DNA: TGTGCCAGCAGCACACTAGGGAGCACAGATACGCAGTATTTT
CDR3 protein: CASSTLGSTDTQYF

clone size: NA
V gene: TRBV5-1
D gene: TRBD1
J gene: TRBJ2-3
CDR3 DNA: TGCGCCACCGCGGGACAGGGGTTGGCAGATACGCAGTATTTT
CDR3 protein: CATAGQGLADTQYF

clone size: many
V gene: TRBV20-1
D gene: NA
J gene: TRBJ2-3
CDR3 DNA: TGCAGTACACAGCCAGGGGGGAATACAGATACGCAGTATTTT
CDR3 protein: CSTQPGGNTDTQYF

clone size: NA
V gene: TRBV11-1
D gene: NA
J gene: TRBJ2-7
CDR3 DNA: TGTGCCAGCAGCTCCGCGACAGGACCAGTCAGCGAGCAGTACTTC
CDR3 protein: CASSSATGPVSEQYF

clone size: NA
V gene: TRBV5-6
D gene: TRBD1
J gene: TRBJ2-5
CDR3 DNA: TGTGCCAGCAGCTCCGCTGGACAGGGTGAAGAGACCCAGTACTTC
CDR3 protein: CASSSAGQGEETQYF

clone size: NA
V gene: TRBV25-1
D gene: NA
J gene: TRBJ2-7
CDR3 DNA: TGTGCCAGCAGTGAAAGGGGCGGCTGGGATTCGGAGCAGTACTTC
CDR3 protein: CASSERGGWDSEQYF

clone size: many
V gene: TRBV27
D gene: TRBD2
J gene: TRBJ2-1
CDR3 DNA: TGTGCCAGCAGTTTATCTCGGCGGGAGTGGTTCTTC
CDR3 protein: CASSLSRREWFF

clone size: many
V gene: TRBV6-1
D gene: NA
J gene: TRBJ2-3
CDR3 DNA: TGTGCCAGCAGCCGCGCCCAGGGAGGCACAGATACGCAGTATTTT
CDR3 protein: CASSRAQGGTDTQYF

clone size: NA
V gene: TRBV11-2
D gene: NA
J gene: TRBJ1-2
CDR3 DNA: TGTGCCAGCAGCTTAGCCGCGGGGAGCGGCTACACCTTC
CDR3 protein: CASSLAAGSGYTF

clone size: many
V gene: TRBV5-1
D gene: TRBD1
J gene: TRBJ2-3
CDR3 DNA: TGCGCCAGCAGCTTGGGGATCGGACAGGTGTTAGATACGCAGTATTTT
CDR3 protein: CASSLGIGQVLDTQYF

clone size: many
V gene: TRBV29-1
D gene: NA
J gene: TRBJ2-3
CDR3 DNA: TGCGTAACTAACACAGATACGCAGTATTTT
CDR3 protein: CVTNTDTQYF

clone size: few
V gene: TRBV20-1
D gene: NA
J gene: TRBJ2-3
CDR3 DNA: TGCAGTGCTCTTCGGGATGTAGAAGCGGATACGCAGTATTTT
CDR3 protein: CSALRDVEADTQYF

clone size: many
V gene: TRBV9
D gene: NA
J gene: TRBJ2-6
CDR3 DNA: TGTGCCAGCAGCGATGGACAGCGAGCTCTTTCTGGGGCCAACGTCCTGACTTTC
CDR3 protein: CASSDGQRALSGANVLTF

clone size: few
V gene: TRBV5-1
D gene: NA
J gene: TRBJ2-1
CDR3 DNA: TGCGCCAGCAGATTGGCAGGAGGGGTCAATGAGCAGTTCTTC
CDR3 protein: CASRLAGGVNEQFF

clone size: many
V gene: TRBV2
D gene: NA
J gene: TRBJ2-7
CDR3 DNA: TGTGCCAGGTCTGCCAGCCCAGTTAAGACCTACGAGCAGTACTTC
CDR3 protein: CARSASPVKTYEQYF

clone size: many
V gene: TRBV28
D gene: TRBD2
J gene: TRBJ2-1
CDR3 DNA: TGTGCCAGCAGTTTATCTGGGGGAGGGCCGTTTCGGCAGTTCTTC
CDR3 protein: CASSLSGGGPFRQFF

clone size: NA
V gene: TRBV15
D gene: NA
J gene: TRBJ2-2
CDR3 DNA: TGTGCCACCAGCAGAGTGGGTAACACCGGGGAGCTGTTTTTT
CDR3 protein: CATSRVGNTGELFF

clone size: few
V gene: TRBV6-5
D gene: NA
J gene: TRBJ2-3
CDR3 DNA: TGTGCCAGCAGTCCAAGGGCTCCGTCGGGGCAGTATTTT
CDR3 protein: CASSPRAPSGQYF

clone size: many
V gene: TRBV5-6
D gene: NA
J gene: TRBJ2-2
CDR3 DNA: TGTGCCAGCAGTTTCGGGAGTGGCGGGGAGCTGTTTTTT
CDR3 protein: CASSFGSGGELFF

clone size: many
V gene: TRBV20-1
D gene: NA
J gene: TRBJ1-4
CDR3 DNA: TGCAGTGCTCTGGACCGACCTAATGAAAAACTGTTTTTT
CDR3 protein: CSALDRPNEKLFF

clone size: NA
V gene: TRBV10-2
D gene: NA
J gene: TRBJ1-2
CDR3 DNA: TGCGCCAGCAGTGACCCCGGACACACCTATGGCTACACCTTC
CDR3 protein: CASSDPGHTYGYTF

clone size: few
V gene: TRBV7-9
D gene: NA
J gene: TRBJ2-5
CDR3 DNA: TGTGCCAGCGCCGGGAGTGGTCAAGAGACCCAGTACTTC
CDR3 protein: CASAGSGQETQYF

clone size: few
V gene: TRBV5-1
D gene: NA
J gene: TRBJ2-2
CDR3 DNA: TGCGCCAGCAGCTTGGCGGTGGAGAGATCCGGGGAGCTGTTTTTT
CDR3 protein: CASSLAVERSGELFF

clone size: NA
V gene: TRBV6-1
D gene: TRBD2
J gene: TRBJ2-5
CDR3 DNA: TGTGCCGCCCGGTATGGCGGGAGGGCCCAAGAGACCCAGTACTTC
CDR3 protein: CAARYGGRAQETQYF

clone size: many
V gene: TRBV6-2/TRBV6-3
D gene: NA
J gene: TRBJ2-5
CDR3 DNA: TGTGCCAGCAGTTACTCCCTCGGGGCTGGGGCAAGTGACCTCCAAGAGACCCAGTACTTC
CDR3 protein: CASSYSLGAGASDLQETQYF

clone size: many
V gene: TRBV20-1
D gene: TRBD1
J gene: TRBJ2-7
CDR3 DNA: TGCAGTGCTAGACAACTCGGGACAGCGATCTACGAGCAGTACTTC
CDR3 protein: CSARQLGTAIYEQYF

clone size: NA
V gene: TRBV6-1
D gene: NA
J gene: TRBJ2-7
CDR3 DNA: TGTGCCAGCAGTGAGCTTGGGAACTACGAGCAGTACTTC
CDR3 protein: CASSELGNYEQYF

clone size: many
V gene: TRBV6-1
D gene: TRBD2
J gene: TRBJ2-4
CDR3 DNA: TGTGCCAGCCAGGATGCGGGAGGAGGGGACATTCAGTACTTC
CDR3 protein: CASQDAGGGDIQYF

clone size: NA
V gene: TRBV12-3/TRBV12-4
D gene: NA
J gene: TRBJ1-5
CDR3 DNA: TGTGCCAGCAGTGGCCCGGGGGAGCCCCAGCATTTT
CDR3 protein: CASSGPGEPQHF

clone size: NA
V gene: TRBV29-1
D gene: NA
J gene: TRBJ2-7
CDR3 DNA: TGCAGCGTTGAAGCGGGAGACTCCTACGAGCAGTACTTC
CDR3 protein: CSVEAGDSYEQYF

clone size: few
V gene: TRBV20-1
D gene: NA
J gene: TRBJ2-7
CDR3 DNA: TGCAGTGCTGGGGCTACGCCTCTACACTACGAGCAGTACTTC
CDR3 protein: CSAGATPLHYEQYF

clone size: NA
V gene: TRBV20-1
D gene: TRBD2
J gene: TRBJ2-1
CDR3 DNA: TGCAGTGCTCCGAGCTTCGGCGGGAGGGCCTACAATGAGCAGTTCTTC
CDR3 protein: CSAPSFGGRAYNEQFF

clone size: few
V gene: TRBV19
D gene: TRBD2
J gene: TRBJ2-1
CDR3 DNA: TGTGCCAGTAGTGATTATATGGAAGCGGGAGGATCGGGCAATGAGCAGTTCTTC
CDR3 protein: CASSDYMEAGGSGNEQFF

clone size: few
V gene: TRBV7-9
D gene: NA
J gene: TRBJ1-4
CDR3 DNA: TGTGCCAGCAGCTCAGGCTACAGGAATGAAAAACTGTTTTTT
CDR3 protein: CASSSGYRNEKLFF

clone size: NA
V gene: TRBV10-3
D gene: NA
J gene: TRBJ2-1
CDR3 DNA: TGTGCCGTCAGGGGTGCCTCCTACAATGAGCAGTTCTTC
CDR3 protein: CAVRGASYNEQFF

clone size: few
V gene: TRBV20-1
D gene: TRBD2
J gene: TRBJ2-7
CDR3 DNA: TGCAGTGCAAAAGCGGGAGTCTACGAGCAGTACTTC
CDR3 protein: CSAKAGVYEQYF

clone size: few
V gene: TRBV4-3
D gene: TRBD2
J gene: TRBJ2-3
CDR3 DNA: TGCGCCAGCAGCCGACTAGCACCACACGATACGCAGTATTTT
CDR3 protein: CASSRLAPHDTQYF

clone size: few
V gene: TRBV6-5
D gene: TRBD1
J gene: TRBJ1-4
CDR3 DNA: TGTGCCAGCAGCCGTAGGGGGACAGGGAGGAGTGAAAAACTGTTTTTT
CDR3 protein: CASSRRGTGRSEKLFF

clone size: many
V gene: TRBV14
D gene: NA
J gene: TRBJ1-2
CDR3 DNA: TGTGCCAGCAGCCAAGTCGGCAAAGCTAACTATGGCTACACCTTC
CDR3 protein: CASSQVGKANYGYTF

clone size: NA
V gene: TRBV7-8
D gene: NA
J gene: TRBJ2-7
CDR3 DNA: TGTGCCAGCAGCTTAGCTCGGGATAACGAGCAGTACTTC
CDR3 protein: CASSLARDNEQYF

clone size: few
V gene: TRBV20-1
D gene: NA
J gene: TRBJ2-5
CDR3 DNA: TGCAGTGCTAGAGATTATGGACCGACTAAACGAGAGACCCAGTACTTC
CDR3 protein: CSARDYGPTKRETQYF

clone size: many
V gene: TRBV20-1
D gene: NA
J gene: TRBJ2-7
CDR3 DNA: TGCAGTGCTAGAGATCCCGGGAGTATTTACGAGCAGTACTTC
CDR3 protein: CSARDPGSIYEQYF

clone size: NA
V gene: TRBV20-1
D gene: TRBD2
J gene: TRBJ2-3
CDR3 DNA: TGCAGTGCTAGAGATGGGCTAGCGGTCCCTTATACGCAGTATTTT
CDR3 protein: CSARDGLAVPYTQYF

clone size: many
V gene: TRBV7-2
D gene: NA
J gene: TRBJ2-3
CDR3 DNA: TGTGCCAGCAGCTTCGGTCCCAGCACAGATACGCAGTATTTT
CDR3 protein: CASSFGPSTDTQYF

clone size: few
V gene: TRBV6-2/TRBV6-3
D gene: NA
J gene: TRBJ2-5
CDR3 DNA: TGTGCCAGCAGAACAGGGAGCGGAGAGACCCAGTACTTC
CDR3 protein: CASRTGSGETQYF

clone size: few
V gene: TRBV12-3/TRBV12-4
D gene: NA
J gene: TRBJ1-6
CDR3 DNA: TGTGCCAGCAGTTTAGGGTTTATAGCACACAATTCACCCCTCCACTTT
CDR3 protein: CASSLGFIAHNSPLHF